A single sample gave rise to the 23 T cell receptor beta chains below, sequenced in a study of post-analysis software for immune sequencing data. Study-level results: In patients, TRBV5-6, TRBV5-1 and TRBV20-1 belonged to five TRBV segments found more frequently than in controls.

Unique-molecular-identifier-tagged TCR beta cDNA libraries were used. TCRdb reprocessed the PCR reads via MiXCR and lists one record per CDR3 protein. The sample carries around 770,000 distinct CDR3 sequences, 46% recorded once. Their recognized antigens are unknown. Material: blood. The receptors stem from a girl aged 5 to 17 with multiple sclerosis.

This clonotype was picked up one time. The chain couples TRBV19 to TRBJ2-5; no reliable D call. V gave up 3 bases and J gave up 0 bases, with 5 bases separating them. The CDR3 consists of 13 residues. Germline assignment: CDR1 LNHDA and CDR2 SQIVND (reference sequence). The CDR3 sequence is CASSIQYQETQYF. The CDR3 DNA sequence: TGTGCCAGTAGTATCCAGTACCAAGAGACCCAGTACTTC.

This clonotype was detected a few times. The V and J genes are TRBV28 and TRBJ2-1; 9 bases align to TRBD2. The trim removed 5 bases at V and 7 bases at J, leaving 18 bases unmatched. The CDR3 totals 18 residues. Germline-derived CDR1 and CDR2 are MDHEN and SYDVKM. The CDR3 protein is CASSLRGYQREVGNEQFF. The CDR3 coding sequence is TGTGCCAGCAGTCTCCGTGGGTACCAGCGGGAGGTTGGGAATGAGCAGTTCTTC.

This clonotype was detected a few times. The chain couples TRBV20-1 to TRBJ1-2, with D possibly matching TRBD1 (5 bases). The CDR3 totals 12 residues. V was pared by 0 bases and J by 8 bases, with 10 bases between. Germline V gene lookup returns CDR1 DFQATT and CDR2 SNEGSKA (reference sequence). The CDR3 nucleotides read TGCAGTGCTAGAGACCCCAGGGACGGCTACACCTTC. As protein: CSARDPRDGYTF.

The gene calls are TRBV7-9 and TRBJ1-2; tentative D call: TRBD1 (5 bases). Germline V CDR1 and CDR2: SEHNR, FQNEAQ (reference sequence). CDR3 length: 16 amino acids. V was cut by 5 bases and J by 4 bases, with 20 bases left in between. CDR3 sequence (DNA): TGTGCCAGCAGCCCGGGAGGGGAGCGGCACATCTATGGCTACACCTTC. It codes for CASSPGGERHIYGYTF.

This chain uses TRBV12-3 or TRBV12-4 with TRBJ2-7; TRBD2 matches 12 bases. CDR3 size: 14 residues. The J segment lost 7 bases and the V segment lost 6 bases, leaving 7 bases of the junction unmatched. The CDR3 is CASRLGLAGEEQYF. The CDR3 region has the DNA TGTGCCAGCAGATTGGGACTAGCGGGTGAGGAGCAGTACTTC.

This chain connects TRBV10-3 to TRBJ2-3; 8 nucleotides agree with TRBD2. V dropped 3 bases and J dropped 2; count of bases not matched to a gene: 4. This CDR3 contains 15 residues. Germline assignment: CDR1 ENHRY and CDR2 SYGVKD. The CDR3: CAISELAVDTDTQYF. CDR3 nucleotides: TGTGCCATCAGTGAACTAGCGGTTGACACAGATACGCAGTATTTT.

The gene calls are TRBV10-3 and TRBJ2-7; D gene ambiguous. V lost 2 bases, J lost 0 bases, and 11 bases lay in between. The CDR3 is made up of 15 amino acids. Germline assignment: CDR1 ENHRY and CDR2 SYGVKD. The CDR3 DNA is TGTGCCATCAGTGAGCAGACGGGTTTCTCCTACGAGCAGTACTTC. It translates to CAISEQTGFSYEQYF.

V gene TRBV20-1 combines with J gene TRBJ2-1, with 9 bases aligning to TRBD2. The CDR3 has 17 residues. Germline-derived CDR1 and CDR2 are DFQATT and SNEGSKA (reference sequence). J lost 2 bases, V lost 6 bases, and 14 bases had no gene match. This chain's CDR3 is CSAPIGLGTSPYNEQFF. In DNA, the CDR3 is TGCAGTGCCCCGATCGGTCTGGGGACTAGCCCCTACAATGAGCAGTTCTTC.

The chain is built from TRBV6-5 and TRBJ2-3, with 8 bases that match TRBD2. V shed 8 bases, J shed 3 bases, and the junction held 10 bases outside the gene matches. From germline, CDR1 is MNHEY and CDR2 SVGAGI. This CDR3 is built from 15 residues. CDR3 residues: CASRSSGSLTDTQYF. The CDR3, as DNA: TGTGCCAGCCGTTCAAGCGGGAGCTTGACAGATACGCAGTATTTT.

The J gene is TRBJ2-1, the V gene TRBV12-3 or TRBV12-4, with D possibly matching TRBD2 (5 bases). Trimming removed 5 bases from V and 0 bases from J, with 11 bases in between. This CDR3 has 15 amino acids. The CDR3 nucleotides are TGTGCCAGCAGTCCGAGCCGGGGCTCCTACAATGAGCAGTTCTTC. Translated: CASSPSRGSYNEQFF.

This clonotype was detected only a few times. The chain is built from TRBV5-6 and TRBJ1-6, with D maybe TRBD1 (5 bases). The V gene lost 5 bases and the J gene lost 5 bases, with 14 bases spanning the gap. The CDR3 has 15 amino acids. The germline CDR1 and CDR2 sequences are SGHDT and YYEEEE. The CDR3 region is CASRERGLHNSPLHF. CDR3 bases: TGTGCCAGCAGGGAGAGGGGACTCCATAATTCACCCCTCCACTTT.

The V and J genes are TRBV12-5 and TRBJ1-6, with a weak D call TRBD1 (6 bases). The germline V gene has CDR1 LGHNT and CDR2 FRNRAP. This CDR3 is built from 18 residues. Trimming cost V 5 bases and J 9 bases, with 26 bases left between them. CDR3 sequence (DNA): TGTGCTAGTGGTCCTCCGGACAGTGGCCCCCCAAATGGTTCACCCCTCCACTTT. Its translation is CASGPPDSGPPNGSPLHF.

This clonotype was recorded a few times. The V call is TRBV6-1, the J call TRBJ1-5; D is perhaps TRBD1 (6 bases). CDR3 length: 16 residues. Germline loops: CDR1 MNHNS, CDR2 SASEGT. V lost 4 bases, J lost 2 bases, and 15 bases lay in between. The CDR3 DNA is TGTGCCAGCAGTGTCCGGGACAACGGTGGCAATCAGCCCCAGCATTTT. It specifies CASSVRDNGGNQPQHF.

Here the CDR3 reads CASGESRQPQHF. The CDR3 coding sequence is TGTGCCAGCGGCGAGTCACGGCAGCCCCAGCATTTT. The chain carries TRBV6-2 or TRBV6-3 and TRBJ1-5; D not resolved. V was clipped by 8 bases and J by 7 bases, with 12 bases between them. Germline CDR1 is MNHEY and CDR2 is SVGEGT. This CDR3 has 12 amino acids.

There are a few counts of this clonotype. The J gene is TRBJ2-6, the V gene TRBV5-1, with 8 bases identical to TRBD2. Germline assignment: CDR1 SGHRS and CDR2 YFSETQ. The CDR3 has 17 amino acids. V shed 4 bases and J 2 bases; nucleotides not matched to a gene: 8. CDR3 in amino acids: CASSRNSGRAGANVLTF. The CDR3 DNA follows: TGCGCCAGCAGCCGGAACAGCGGGAGAGCTGGGGCCAACGTCCTGACTTTC.

This clonotype was seen a handful of times. This chain uses TRBV29-1 with TRBJ2-3, with D hard to call. The CDR3 sequence is 14 residues long. From germline, CDR1 is SQVTM and CDR2 ANQGSEA. V dropped 4 bases and J dropped 1 base, with 12 bases sitting between them. Here the CDR3 DNA reads TGCAGCGTTGGGTACCCTAGTGGCACAGATACGCAGTATTTT. This codes for CSVGYPSGTDTQYF.

This clonotype was counted between two and nine times. This chain joins TRBV10-3 and TRBJ2-2, with a tentative D call TRBD2 (5 bases). The CDR3 totals 15 residues. V lost 7 bases and J 3 bases, leaving 15 bases between the germline ends. Germline lookup yields CDR1 ENHRY and CDR2 SYGVKD. CDR3 sequence reads: CAINPGTTDTGELFF. CDR3 sequence (DNA): TGTGCCATCAATCCGGGAACTACGGACACCGGGGAGCTGTTTTTT.

The chain joins TRBV20-1 to TRBJ1-4, with 7 bases identical to TRBD1. The trim removed 3 bases at V and 7 bases at J, leaving 14 bases unmatched. The CDR3 spans 16 residues. CDR1 is DFQATT, CDR2 SNEGSKA, per germline (reference sequence). DNA of the CDR3: TGCAGTGCTAGGACAGGGACCAGGTCCAGGGGTGAAAAACTGTTTTTT. As protein: CSARTGTRSRGEKLFF.

The V and J genes are TRBV7-9 and TRBJ2-7; D is possibly TRBD2 (6 bases). The CDR3 sequence is 15 residues long. The ends were cut back, 5 bases at V and 0 bases at J, with 14 bases in the middle. CDR1 SEHNR and CDR2 FQNEAQ come from the germline V gene (reference sequence). The CDR3 coding sequence is TGTGCCAGCAGCCCTATTGGGGACTTCTCCTACGAGCAGTACTTC. Translation gives CASSPIGDFSYEQYF.

The rearrangement joins TRBV7-9 to TRBJ2-1; 7 nucleotides align to TRBD1. The CDR3 has 15 residues. The germline CDR1 and CDR2 sequences are SEHNR and FQNEAQ (reference sequence). V lost 8 bases, J lost 5 bases, and 12 bases stayed unmatched. CDR3 protein: CASGPTGLPNNEQFF. The CDR3 coding sequence is TGTGCCAGCGGACCGACAGGGCTTCCTAACAATGAGCAGTTCTTC.

The chain joins TRBV28 to TRBJ1-1, with 8 bases aligning to TRBD1. The length of the CDR3 is 17 residues. V lost 5 bases, J lost 0 bases, and 11 bases stayed unmatched. From germline, CDR1 is MDHEN and CDR2 SYDVKM. This CDR3 is CASSPNRYRGVNTEAFF. CDR3 in DNA: TGTGCCAGCAGTCCGAACCGATACAGGGGGGTGAACACTGAAGCTTTCTTT.

The chain employs TRBV20-1 and TRBJ1-6; 9 bases fit TRBD1. CDR1 DFQATT and CDR2 SNEGSKA come from the germline V gene (reference sequence). Unmatched junction bases numbered 6, after V lost 0 bases and J lost 9 bases. The CDR3 extends over 15 amino acids. CDR3 DNA: TGCAGTGCTAGAGATAGGTCGACAGGGGGTTCACCCCTCCACTTT. This encodes CSARDRSTGGSPLHF.

There are a few counts of this clonotype. CDR3 in amino acids: CASSQAPDRIPYEQYF. The CDR3 nucleotides read TGCGCCAGCAGCCAAGCCCCGGACAGGATACCCTACGAGCAGTACTTC. J is TRBJ2-7 and V is TRBV4-1, with 7 bases that match TRBD1. CDR1 is MGHRA, CDR2 YSYEKL, per germline. V dropped 1 base and J dropped 2; count of bases not matched to a gene: 8. This CDR3 spans 16 amino acids.